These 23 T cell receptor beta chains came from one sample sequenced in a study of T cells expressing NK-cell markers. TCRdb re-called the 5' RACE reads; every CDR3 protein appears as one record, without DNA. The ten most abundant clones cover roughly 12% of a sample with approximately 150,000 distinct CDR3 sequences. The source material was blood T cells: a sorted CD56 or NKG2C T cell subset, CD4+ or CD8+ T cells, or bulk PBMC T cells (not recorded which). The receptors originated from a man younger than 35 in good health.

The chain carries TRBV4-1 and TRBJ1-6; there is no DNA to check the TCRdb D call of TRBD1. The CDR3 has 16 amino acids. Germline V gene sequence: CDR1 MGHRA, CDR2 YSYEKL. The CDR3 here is CASSQDQGQGNSPLHF.

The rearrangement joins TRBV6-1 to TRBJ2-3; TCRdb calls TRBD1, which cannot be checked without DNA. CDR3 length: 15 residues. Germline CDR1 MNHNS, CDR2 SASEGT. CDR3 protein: CASNIPGQGSDTQYF.

This CDR3 is CASLGQGSMNTEAFF. V and J are TRBV12-3 or TRBV12-4 and TRBJ1-1; the TCRdb call, TRBD1, lacks DNA for checking. The CDR3 runs 15 residues.

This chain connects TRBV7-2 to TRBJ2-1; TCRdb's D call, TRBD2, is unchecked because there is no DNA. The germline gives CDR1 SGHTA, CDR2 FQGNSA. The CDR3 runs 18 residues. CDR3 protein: CASSFHYSLAGGPHEQFF. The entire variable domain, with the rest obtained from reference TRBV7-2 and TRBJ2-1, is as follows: GAGVSQSPSNKVTEKGKDVELRCDPISGHTALYWYRQSLGQGLEFLIYFQGNSAPDKSGLPSDRFSAERTGGSVSTLTIQRTQQEDSAVYLCASSFHYSLAGGPHEQFFGPGTRLTVL.

CDR3 sequence: CASSLEPTGYTEAFF. The chain uses TRBV11-2 and TRBJ1-1; the TRBD1 assignment by TCRdb is unverifiable without DNA. Looked up from germline, CDR1 is SGHAT and CDR2 is FQNNGV. The CDR3 contains 15 residues.

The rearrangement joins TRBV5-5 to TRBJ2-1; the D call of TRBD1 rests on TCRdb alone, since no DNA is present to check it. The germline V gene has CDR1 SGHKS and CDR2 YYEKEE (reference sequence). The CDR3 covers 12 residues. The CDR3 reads CASSLVGGEQFF. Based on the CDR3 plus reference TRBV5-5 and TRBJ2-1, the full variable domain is DAGVTQSPTHLIKTRGQQVTLRCSPISGHKSVSWYQQVLGQGPQFIFQYYEKEERGRGNFPDRFSARQFPNYSSELNVNALLLGDSALYLCASSLVGGEQFFGPGTRLTVL.

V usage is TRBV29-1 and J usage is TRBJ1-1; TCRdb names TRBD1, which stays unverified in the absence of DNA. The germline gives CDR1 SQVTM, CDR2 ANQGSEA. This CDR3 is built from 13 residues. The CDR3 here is CSVQGVGNTEAFF.

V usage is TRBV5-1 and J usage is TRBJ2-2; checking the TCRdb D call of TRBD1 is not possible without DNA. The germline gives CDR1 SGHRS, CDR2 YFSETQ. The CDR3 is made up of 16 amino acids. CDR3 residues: CASSLEQAGLDGELFF.

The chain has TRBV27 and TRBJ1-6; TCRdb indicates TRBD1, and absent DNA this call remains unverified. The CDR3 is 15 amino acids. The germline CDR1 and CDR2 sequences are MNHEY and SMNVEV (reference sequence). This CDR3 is CASSLVGAPGSPLHF.

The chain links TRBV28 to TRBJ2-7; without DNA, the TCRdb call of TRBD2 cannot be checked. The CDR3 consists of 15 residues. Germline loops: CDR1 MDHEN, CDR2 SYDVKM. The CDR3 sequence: CASEQRTSGPEEQYF.

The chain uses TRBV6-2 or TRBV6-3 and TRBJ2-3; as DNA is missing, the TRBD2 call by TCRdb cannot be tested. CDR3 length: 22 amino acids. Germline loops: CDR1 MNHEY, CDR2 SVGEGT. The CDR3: CASSYGTPGTSGSPSSTDTQYF.

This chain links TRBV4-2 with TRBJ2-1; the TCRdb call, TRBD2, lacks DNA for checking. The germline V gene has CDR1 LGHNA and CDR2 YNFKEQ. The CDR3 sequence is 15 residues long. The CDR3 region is CASSQESGTSGEQFF.

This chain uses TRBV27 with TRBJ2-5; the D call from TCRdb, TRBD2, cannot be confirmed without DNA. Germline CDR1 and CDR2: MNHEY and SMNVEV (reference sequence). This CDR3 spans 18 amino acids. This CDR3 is CASGPRPGLAGYEETQYF.

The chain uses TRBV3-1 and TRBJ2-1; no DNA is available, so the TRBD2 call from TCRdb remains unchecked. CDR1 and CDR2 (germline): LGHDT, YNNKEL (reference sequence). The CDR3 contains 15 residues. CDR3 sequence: CASSQEAGGYNEQFF.

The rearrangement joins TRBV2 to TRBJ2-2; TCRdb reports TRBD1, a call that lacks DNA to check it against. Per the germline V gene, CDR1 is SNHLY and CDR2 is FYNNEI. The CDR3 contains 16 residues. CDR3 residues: CASNPGQGGNTGELFF.

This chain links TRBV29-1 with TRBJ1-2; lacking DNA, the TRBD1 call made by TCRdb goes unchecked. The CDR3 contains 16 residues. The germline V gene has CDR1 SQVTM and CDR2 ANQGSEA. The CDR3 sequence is CSVEGTWGGANYGYTF.

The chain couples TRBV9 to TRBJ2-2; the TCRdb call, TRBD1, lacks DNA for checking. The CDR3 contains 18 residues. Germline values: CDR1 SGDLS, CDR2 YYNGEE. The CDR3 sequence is CASSYPRWGTGLTGELFF.

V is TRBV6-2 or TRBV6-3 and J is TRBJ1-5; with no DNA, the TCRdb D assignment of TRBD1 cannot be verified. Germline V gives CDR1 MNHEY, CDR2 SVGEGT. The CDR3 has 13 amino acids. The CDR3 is CASTHGRGQPQHF.

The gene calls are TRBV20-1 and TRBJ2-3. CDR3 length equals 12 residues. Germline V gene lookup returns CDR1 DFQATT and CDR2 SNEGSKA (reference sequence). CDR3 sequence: CSARDRRDTQYF.

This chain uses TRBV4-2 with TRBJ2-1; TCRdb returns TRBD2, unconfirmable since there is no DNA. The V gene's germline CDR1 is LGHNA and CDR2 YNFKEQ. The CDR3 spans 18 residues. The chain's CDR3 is CASSQEGLAGVSYNEQFF.

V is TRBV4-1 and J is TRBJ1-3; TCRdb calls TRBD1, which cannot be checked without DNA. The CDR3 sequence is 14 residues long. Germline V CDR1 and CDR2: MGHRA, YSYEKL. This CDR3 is CASSQEGQGNTIYF.

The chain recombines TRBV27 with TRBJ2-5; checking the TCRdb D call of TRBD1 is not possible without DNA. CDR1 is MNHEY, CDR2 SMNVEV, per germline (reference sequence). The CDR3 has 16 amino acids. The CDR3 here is CASSLGGQGYQETQYF.

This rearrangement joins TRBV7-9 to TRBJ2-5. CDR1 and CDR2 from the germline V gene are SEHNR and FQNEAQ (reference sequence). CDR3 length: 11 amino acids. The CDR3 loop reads CASSSRETQYF.